Shown below are 27 T cell receptor beta chains from a single sample sequenced in a study of T cell responses to AZD1222 COVID-19 vaccine. Method: immunoSEQ multiplex PCR; TCRdb's copy keeps in-frame clones and lacks some. Among 190,000 or so clones, just over 90% were seen once, and the ten largest hold around 3%. The sequences come from peripheral blood, collected 28 days after the second AZD1222 dose. These receptors were collected from an adult who received the AZD1222 COVID-19 vaccine.

This clone has a count of ten or more. The CDR3 sequence is CASTTRAGSPLHF. As DNA, the CDR3 is TGTGCCAGCACCACCAGGGCAGGCTCACCCCTCCACTTT. This chain connects TRBV2 to TRBJ1-6; possible D gene TRBD1, 5 bases. CDR3 size: 13 residues. In germline, CDR1 is SNHLY, CDR2 FYNNEI. V was clipped by 7 bases and J by 10 bases, with 14 bases between them.

The rearrangement joins TRBV5-1 to TRBJ1-1; D is possibly TRBD1 (5 bases). Trimming cost V 2 bases and J 5 bases, with 10 bases left between them. From germline, CDR1 is SGHRS and CDR2 YFSETQ. This CDR3 is 13 amino acids long. Here the CDR3 DNA reads TGCGCCAGCAGCTTCGAGGGGCGGACTGAAGCTTTCTTT. It translates to CASSFEGRTEAFF.

CDR3 sequence: CASSVTKGQTTGELFF. The CDR3 coding sequence is TGTGCCAGCAGCGTTACAAAAGGACAGACCACCGGGGAGCTGTTTTTT. The V gene is TRBV9, the J gene TRBJ2-2, with a weak D call TRBD1 (6 bases). The CDR3 loop spans 16 amino acids. V dropped 2 bases and J dropped 4 bases, with 15 bases sitting between them. CDR1 and CDR2 (germline): SGDLS, YYNGEE.

Details on this clone: The same CDR3 also results from other DNA sequences found in this sample. The chain carries TRBV18 and TRBJ1-6; 7 bases are shared with TRBD1. CDR3 size: 15 residues. Germline V gene lookup returns CDR1 KGHSH and CDR2 LQKENI. V trimming: 3 bases; J trimming: 6 bases; junction bases outside the gene matches: 5. CDR3 coding DNA: TGTGCCAGCTCACCTCTCCGGGACAGTAATTCACCCCTCCACTTT. It specifies CASSPLRDSNSPLHF.

The chain recombines TRBV2 with TRBJ2-1; no definite D call. The CDR3 runs to 13 residues. The V end lost 7 bases, the J end lost 3 bases, and 10 bases lay between the germline ends. The germline gives CDR1 SNHLY, CDR2 FYNNEI. CDR3 sequence (DNA): TGTGCCAGCATCGCGTCCCTCTACAATGAGCAGTTCTTC. This codes for CASIASLYNEQFF.

This sequence joins TRBV28 and TRBJ1-3, with 7 positions matching TRBD1. After removal of 6 bases from V and 2 bases from J, the junction contained 10 bases not matched to a gene. This CDR3 comprises 16 residues. Germline CDR1 MDHEN, CDR2 SYDVKM. This chain's CDR3 is CASRYTGEGAGNTIYF. For the CDR3, the DNA is TGTGCCAGCAGATATACAGGGGAAGGGGCTGGAAACACCATATATTTT.

The CDR3 spells CASSSRNTEAFF. The DNA for the CDR3 is TGTGCCAGCAGTTCGCGCAACACTGAAGCTTTCTTT. V usage is TRBV28 and J usage is TRBJ1-1; D is ambiguous. The CDR3 extends over 12 amino acids. With 4 bases removed from V and 2 bases from J, the gap between germline ends came to 5 bases. The germline V gene has CDR1 MDHEN and CDR2 SYDVKM.

V is TRBV5-1 and J is TRBJ2-3; tentatively, D is TRBD2 (5 bases). The germline V gene encodes CDR1 SGHRS and CDR2 YFSETQ. The CDR3 runs to 14 residues. Trimming took off 4 bases at V and 5 bases at J, with 14 bases between the two ends. For the CDR3, the DNA is TGCGCCAGCAGCCCCCCGCCCGGGGTAGATACGCAGTATTTT. It specifies CASSPPPGVDTQYF.

This clone was counted a few times. The V call is TRBV14, the J call TRBJ1-2; tentative D call: TRBD1 (5 bases). Trimming took 4 bases from V and 6 from J, leaving 18 bases between them. Per germline, CDR1 SGHDN and CDR2 FVKESK. The CDR3 runs 15 residues. The CDR3: CASSRDRRSWDGYTF. DNA of the CDR3: TGTGCCAGCAGCCGGGACCGGAGGAGTTGGGATGGCTACACCTTC.

The chain links TRBV11-2 to TRBJ2-7; D uncertain. This CDR3 is built from 11 residues. Germline V lookup: CDR1 SGHAT, CDR2 FQNNGV. The V and J ends lost 8 bases and 2 bases respectively, with 7 bases between them. CDR3 nucleotide sequence: TGTGCCAGCGCCTCGGCCTACGAGCAGTACTTC. It codes for CASASAYEQYF.

This sequence joins TRBV20-1 and TRBJ2-3, with D uncertain. The V end was cut by 6 bases, the J end by 5 bases, with 9 bases between. The CDR3 runs to 11 residues. Germline V gives CDR1 DFQATT, CDR2 SNEGSKA (reference sequence). CDR3 protein: CSAPGGDTQYF. The CDR3 DNA reads as TGCAGTGCCCCCGGTGGAGATACGCAGTATTTT.

There are a few counts of this clone. CDR3 in DNA: TGTGCCAGCAGCTTGAGGGACTGGGAGGCAGATACGCAGTATTTT. This codes for CASSLRDWEADTQYF. The rearrangement uses TRBV5-6 and TRBJ2-3; D is perhaps TRBD2 (6 bases). The germline gives CDR1 SGHDT, CDR2 YYEEEE. CDR3 length: 15 amino acids. V was trimmed by 1 base and J by 4 bases, leaving 13 bases between them.

The rearrangement joins TRBV5-4 to TRBJ2-3; D ambiguous. Germline V gene lookup returns CDR1 SGHNT and CDR2 YYREEE (reference sequence). V lost 0 bases to trimming and J lost 6 bases, with 17 bases between them. CDR3 length: 16 residues. The CDR3 DNA follows: TGTGCCAGCAGCTTGGGATTCGCCTCCGGTTCGGATACGCAGTATTTT. Amino acids: CASSLGFASGSDTQYF.

The rearrangement links TRBV10-1 to TRBJ2-1; a possible D gene is TRBD1 (6 bases). V lost 4 bases, J lost 7 bases, and 11 bases lay in between. CDR3 size: 13 residues. CDR1 and CDR2 (germline): WNHNN, SYGVQD (reference sequence). As DNA, the CDR3 is TGCGCCAGCAGTGGCCAGGGGACAAATGAGCAGTTCTTC. Protein sequence: CASSGQGTNEQFF.

The rearrangement uses TRBV28 and TRBJ2-1, with TRBD2 matching over 13 bases. The CDR3 runs to 14 residues. The germline V gene has CDR1 MDHEN and CDR2 SYDVKM. With V trimmed by 10 bases and J by 10 bases, 10 bases remained unmatched. CDR3 in DNA: TGTGCCATCGGACTAGCGGGAGTATTAGGGGAGCAGTTCTTC. Its translation: CAIGLAGVLGEQFF.

This clone was seen just once. This chain connects TRBV28 to TRBJ1-2; the D gene is possibly TRBD1 (5 bases). Germline-derived CDR1 and CDR2 are MDHEN and SYDVKM. The germline V and J ends were trimmed by 10 bases and 6 bases, with 18 bases remaining between them. There are 13 residues in the CDR3. The CDR3, as DNA: TGTGCCACCTCAGGGCAAAAAGGGGATGGCTACACCTTC. Residues: CATSGQKGDGYTF.

This CDR3 reads CASSRLIPTDTQYF. The CDR3 DNA follows: TGTGCCAGCAGCCGACTCATCCCCACAGATACGCAGTATTTT. This chain uses TRBV7-3 with TRBJ2-3, with unresolved D. The CDR3 covers 14 residues. V gave up 5 bases and J gave up 2 bases, with 11 bases separating them. In germline, CDR1 is SGHTA, CDR2 FQGTGA.

The chain links TRBV12-5 to TRBJ2-2, with a weak D call TRBD2 (5 bases). Trimming took 8 bases from V and 4 from J, leaving 8 bases between them. This CDR3 is 12 amino acids long. CDR1 is LGHNT, CDR2 FRNRAP, per germline. CDR3 nucleotides: TGTGCTAGTTCCGGGGTCACCGGGGAGCTGTTTTTT. This encodes CASSGVTGELFF.

The chain has TRBV27 and TRBJ1-6, with TRBD1 matching over 7 bases. The CDR3 consists of 19 residues. V dropped 5 bases and J dropped 11; count of bases not matched to a gene: 24. Germline CDR1 and CDR2: MNHEY and SMNVEV (reference sequence). The CDR3 nucleotides read TGTGCCAGCAGTAACTTTGGGAGGGCCAGGGGGGTCGGAGAGCCACCCCTCCACTTT. Protein: CASSNFGRARGVGEPPLHF.

The rearrangement joins TRBV14 to TRBJ2-7; 8 bases are shared with TRBD2. V trimming: 0 bases; J trimming: 5 bases; junction bases outside the gene matches: 12. Per germline, CDR1 SGHDN and CDR2 FVKESK. The CDR3 has 17 residues. This chain's CDR3 is CASSQDLLWREVHEQYF. The CDR3 region has the DNA TGTGCCAGCAGCCAAGATCTACTCTGGCGGGAGGTCCACGAGCAGTACTTC.

The rearrangement links TRBV11-2 to TRBJ2-5; no definite D call. The CDR3 extends over 11 amino acids. Trimming left V 8 bases short and J 5 bases short, with 9 bases between. The germline CDR1 and CDR2 sequences are SGHAT and FQNNGV. The CDR3 here is CASGGSETQYF. For the CDR3, the DNA is TGTGCCAGCGGTGGTTCGGAGACCCAGTACTTC. Based on the CDR3 plus reference TRBV11-2 and TRBJ2-5, the full variable domain is EAGVAQSPRYKIIEKRQSVAFWCNPISGHATLYWYQQILGQGPKLLIQFQNNGVVDDSQLPKDRFSAERLKGVDSTLKIQPAKLEDSAVYLCASGGSETQYFGPGTRLLVL.

This chain joins TRBV24-1 and TRBJ1-2; the D is unclear. V lost 4 bases to trimming and J lost 11 bases, with 13 bases between them. Germline lookup yields CDR1 KGHDR and CDR2 SFDVKD. This CDR3 comprises 12 residues. CDR3 amino acids: CATSDSGIVYTF. CDR3 sequence (DNA): TGTGCCACCAGTGACTCTGGGATAGTGTACACCTTC.

This chain joins TRBV27 and TRBJ1-2; D uncertain. The CDR3 loop spans 14 amino acids. Germline V CDR1 and CDR2: MNHEY, SMNVEV (reference sequence). With 0 bases removed from V and 9 bases from J, the gap between germline ends came to 14 bases. This CDR3 reads CASSLSQYMGSYTF. In nucleotides, the CDR3 is TGTGCCAGCAGTTTATCCCAGTACATGGGGAGCTACACCTTC.

The genes are TRBV4-1 and TRBJ1-2, with D tentatively TRBD1 (6 bases). Germline values: CDR1 MGHRA, CDR2 YSYEKL. The CDR3 has 15 residues. V was cut by 1 base and J by 4 bases, with 13 bases left in between. DNA of the CDR3: TGCGCCAGCAGCCAAGTCGTACAGGGTGGCTATGGCTACACCTTC. It yields the protein CASSQVVQGGYGYTF.

The chain links TRBV6-2 or TRBV6-3 to TRBJ2-3; 9 nucleotides align to TRBD2. The junction had 7 bases not matched to a gene; V was cut back by 2 bases and J by 4 bases. From germline, CDR1 is MNHEY and CDR2 SVGEGT. This CDR3 is 16 amino acids long. This CDR3 is CASSYPAREGADTQYF. CDR3 sequence (DNA): TGTGCCAGCAGTTACCCGGCGCGGGAGGGCGCAGATACGCAGTATTTT.

The V and J genes are TRBV2 and TRBJ1-4; TRBD1 matches at 12 bases. The CDR3 is made up of 15 amino acids. The V gene end was trimmed by 6 bases and the J gene end by 8 bases; junction bases not matched to a gene: 7. In germline, CDR1 is SNHLY, CDR2 FYNNEI. DNA for the CDR3: TGTGCCAGCAGATGGGACAGGGGGCAGGAGGAAAAACTGTTTTTT. Amino acids: CASRWDRGQEEKLFF.

V and J are TRBV7-3 and TRBJ2-3; no definite D call. Germline CDR1 is SGHTA and CDR2 is FQGTGA. Trimming took 5 bases from V and 4 from J, leaving 13 bases between them. The CDR3 has 14 residues. DNA of the CDR3: TGTGCCAGCAGCGCCTCCCCGGCACCAGATACGCAGTATTTT. Amino acids: CASSASPAPDTQYF. Looking up the rest from reference TRBV7-3 and TRBJ2-3 gives the full variable domain: GAGVSQTPSNKVTEKGKYVELRCDPISGHTALYWYRQSLGQGPEFLIYFQGTGAADDSGLPNDRFFAVRPEGSVSTLKIQRTERGDSAVYLCASSASPAPDTQYFGPGTRLTVL.